Each of the 20 T cell receptor beta chains below was sequenced from the same sample in a study of blood T cell repertoires in COVID-19. Method: immunoSEQ multiplex PCR; TCRdb's copy keeps in-frame clones and lacks some. The data show around 39,000 clones, 80% to 90% seen once. Sequenced sample: peripheral blood. The receptors stem from a human donor in a cohort sampled during active COVID-19.

The V call is TRBV29-1, the J call TRBJ1-1; 7 bases match TRBD1. J was trimmed by 2 bases and V by 7 bases; bases with no gene match: 7. This CDR3 is 13 amino acids long. From germline, CDR1 is SQVTM and CDR2 ANQGSEA. The CDR3 bases are TGCAGCGCTGACCGGGACAGCAACACTGAAGCTTTCTTT. It yields the protein CSADRDSNTEAFF.

The chain joins TRBV5-1 to TRBJ1-6; the D gene is possibly TRBD1 (6 bases). Germline assignment: CDR1 SGHRS and CDR2 YFSETQ. This CDR3 spans 14 amino acids. The V and J ends lost 0 bases and 6 bases respectively, with 7 bases between them. CDR3 nucleotides: TGCGCCAGCAGCTTGGACAGGGTTAATTCACCCCTCCACTTT. Translated: CASSLDRVNSPLHF.

In its sample, this clone was seen once. The chain uses TRBV6-7 and TRBJ2-1; a possible D gene is TRBD2 (7 bases). TRBV6-7 is noted as an ORF with a role that remains uncertain. V was pared by 2 bases and J by 7 bases, with 15 bases between. CDR3 length: 15 amino acids. This CDR3 is CASSYGGAFLNEQFF. The CDR3 nucleotides read TGTGCCAGCAGTTACGGGGGGGCCTTCCTGAATGAGCAGTTCTTC.

The chain joins TRBV28 to TRBJ2-6; D gene ambiguous. V lost 7 bases and J lost 4, with 8 bases in between. This CDR3 is 13 amino acids long. Germline CDR1 is MDHEN and CDR2 is SYDVKM. The chain's CDR3 is CASTLFGANVLTF. As DNA, the CDR3 is TGTGCCAGCACCCTGTTCGGGGCCAACGTCCTGACTTTC. Complete variable domain (other parts from reference TRBV28 and TRBJ2-6): DVKVTQSSRYLVKRTGEKVFLECVQDMDHENMFWYRQDPGLGLRLIYFSYDVKMKEKGDIPEGYSVSREKKERFSLILESASTNQTSMYLCASTLFGANVLTFGAGSRLTVL.

The chain is built from TRBV7-3 and TRBJ2-1; no clear D gene. Germline V gene data show CDR1 as SGHTA and CDR2 as FQGTGA. The CDR3 sequence is 18 residues long. The V and J ends lost 1 base and 0 bases respectively, with 16 bases between them. CDR3 coding DNA: TGTGCCAGCAGCTTAAAAGGCCCGCGACTCAGCTCCTACAATGAGCAGTTCTTC. Translation: CASSLKGPRLSSYNEQFF. Full variable domain (outside the CDR3, taken from reference TRBV7-3 and TRBJ2-1): GAGVSQTPSNKVTEKGKYVELRCDPISGHTALYWYRQSLGQGPEFLIYFQGTGAADDSGLPNDRFFAVRPEGSVSTLKIQRTERGDSAVYLCASSLKGPRLSSYNEQFFGPGTRLTVL.

This chain uses TRBV7-2 with TRBJ2-1; possible D gene TRBD1, 6 bases. The CDR3 extends over 17 amino acids. Trimming removed 4 bases from V and 2 bases from J, with 18 bases in between. Germline V lookup: CDR1 SGHTA, CDR2 FQGNSA. As DNA, the CDR3 is TGTGCCAGCAGCTACTACCCGGACAGTCGAACCTACAATGAGCAGTTCTTC. Encoded protein: CASSYYPDSRTYNEQFF.

This rearrangement joins TRBV4-2 to TRBJ1-1; D is uncertain. The germline CDR1 and CDR2 sequences are LGHNA and YNFKEQ. The V end lost 0 bases, the J end lost 1 base, and 12 bases lay between the germline ends. The CDR3 loop spans 16 amino acids. The CDR3 loop is CASSQDFRGGNTEAFF. CDR3 DNA sequence: TGTGCCAGCAGCCAAGATTTCCGAGGCGGGAACACTGAAGCTTTCTTT.

A single count supports this clone. The V gene is TRBV9, the J gene TRBJ2-5; TRBD2 agrees at 9 bases. V shed 4 bases, J shed 3 bases, and the junction held 10 bases outside the gene matches. The CDR3 has 16 residues. Looked up from germline, CDR1 is SGDLS and CDR2 is YYNGEE. CDR3 sequence reads: CASSQWGAGGEETQYF. The DNA of the CDR3 is TGTGCCAGCAGCCAATGGGGAGCGGGGGGAGAAGAGACCCAGTACTTC. The entire variable domain, with the rest obtained from reference TRBV9 and TRBJ2-5, is as follows: DSGVTQTPKHLITATGQRVTLRCSPRSGDLSVYWYQQSLDQGLQFLIQYYNGEERAKGNILERFSAQQFPDLHSELNLSSLELGDSALYFCASSQWGAGGEETQYFGPGTRLLVL.

V usage is TRBV5-1 and J usage is TRBJ1-4, with a tentative D call TRBD1 (5 bases). The germline gives CDR1 SGHRS, CDR2 YFSETQ. The V end was cut by 0 bases, the J end by 8 bases, with 11 bases between. The CDR3 runs 14 residues. The CDR3 DNA sequence: TGCGCCAGCAGCTTGGTCGGGGGAAAGGAAAAACTGTTTTTT. Translated: CASSLVGGKEKLFF.

This clone appeared once. The chain is built from TRBV5-6 and TRBJ2-3; D gene ambiguous. The CDR3 is made up of 14 amino acids. V was shortened by 4 bases and J by 3 bases, with 12 bases between the two germline ends. Germline values: CDR1 SGHDT, CDR2 YYEEEE. CDR3 nucleotide sequence: TGTGCCAGCAGCCCTGGTGTGAGGACAGATACGCAGTATTTT. It is translated as CASSPGVRTDTQYF.

J is TRBJ2-3 and V is TRBV7-8; TRBD2 might be the D (6 bases). Germline V CDR1 and CDR2: SGHVS, FQNEAQ. The CDR3 covers 16 residues. V lost 0 bases, J lost 2 bases, and 12 bases lay in between. CDR3 loop: CASSLAPLAVTDTQYF. CDR3 DNA: TGTGCCAGCAGCTTAGCGCCACTAGCTGTCACAGATACGCAGTATTTT.

The chain couples TRBV11-2 to TRBJ2-4; tentative D call: TRBD1 (7 bases). Germline CDR1 reads SGHAT; CDR2 reads FQNNGV. This CDR3 is 14 amino acids long. Trimming took 5 bases from V and 7 from J, leaving 15 bases between them. Here the CDR3 reads CASSEATGTNIQYF. The CDR3 DNA reads as TGTGCCAGCAGCGAGGCGACAGGGACTAACATTCAGTACTTC. The complete variable domain, with remaining parts taken from reference TRBV11-2 and TRBJ2-4, reads EAGVAQSPRYKIIEKRQSVAFWCNPISGHATLYWYQQILGQGPKLLIQFQNNGVVDDSQLPKDRFSAERLKGVDSTLKIQPAKLEDSAVYLCASSEATGTNIQYFGAGTRLSVL.

J is TRBJ2-2 and V is TRBV9; D possibly corresponds to TRBD2 (6 bases). The germline V gene has CDR1 SGDLS and CDR2 YYNGEE. The CDR3 loop spans 14 amino acids. The germline V and J ends were trimmed by 0 bases and 6 bases, with 9 bases remaining between them. The CDR3 DNA reads TGTGCCAGCAGCGTAGGAAGGGAGGCCGGGGAGCTGTTTTTT. Translated, it gives CASSVGREAGELFF.

V is TRBV19 and J is TRBJ1-3, with 7 positions matching TRBD1. Germline CDR1 LNHDA, CDR2 SQIVND (reference sequence). CDR3 size: 17 residues. V gave up 7 bases and J gave up 1 base; unmatched junction bases: 13. Here the CDR3 DNA reads TGTGCCAGTACTCGGACTCTCAGGGGGACATCTGGAAACACCATATATTTT. Protein sequence: CASTRTLRGTSGNTIYF. The entire variable domain, with the rest obtained from reference TRBV19 and TRBJ1-3, is as follows: DGGITQSPKYLFRKEGQNVTLSCEQNLNHDAMYWYRQDPGQGLRLIYYSQIVNDFQKGDIAEGYSVSREKKESFPLTVTSAQKNPTAFYLCASTRTLRGTSGNTIYFGEGSWLTVV.

V usage is TRBV7-2 and J usage is TRBJ2-3; unclear D gene. The length of the CDR3 is 12 residues. The germline V gene encodes CDR1 SGHTA and CDR2 FQGNSA. Trimming shortened V by 5 bases and J by 7 bases, and 10 bases separated the two germline ends. CDR3 residues: CASSPSRNTQYF. CDR3 DNA sequence: TGTGCCAGCAGCCCCTCGAGAAATACGCAGTATTTT.

The chain employs TRBV19 and TRBJ1-2; 8 bases line up with TRBD1. CDR3 length: 16 residues. Looked up from germline, CDR1 is LNHDA and CDR2 is SQIVND (reference sequence). V lost 2 bases and J lost 13; bases outside the gene matches: 18. Here the CDR3 DNA reads TGTGCCAGTAGTATAAAGTCACAGGGGACAGGCGGCATCGGCACCTTC. Translating gives CASSIKSQGTGGIGTF.

This chain's CDR3 is CASSPTSRYTEAFF. DNA for the CDR3: TGTGCCAGCAGCCCCACTAGTCGGTACACTGAAGCTTTCTTT. The chain couples TRBV11-2 to TRBJ1-1; no clear D gene. Germline assignment: CDR1 SGHAT and CDR2 FQNNGV. CDR3 length equals 14 residues. The V end was cut by 5 bases, the J end by 3 bases, with 13 bases between.

The rearrangement uses TRBV7-8 and TRBJ2-5; 9 nucleotides match TRBD1. This CDR3 contains 15 residues. Germline CDR1 reads SGHVS; CDR2 reads FQNEAQ. After removal of 5 bases from V and 7 bases from J, the junction contained 11 bases not matched to a gene. As DNA, the CDR3 is TGTGCCAGCAGCGTGGGACAGGGCCCTTCGGGGACCCAGTACTTC. Translation: CASSVGQGPSGTQYF.

V usage is TRBV9 and J usage is TRBJ2-3, with 13 bases aligning to TRBD2. The germline V gene encodes CDR1 SGDLS and CDR2 YYNGEE. CDR3 length: 16 residues. After removal of 4 bases from V and 6 bases from J, the junction contained 8 bases not matched to a gene. As DNA, the CDR3 is TGTGCCAGCAGCCCCTGGACTAGCGGGGGAGCCGATACGCAGTATTTT. Encoded protein: CASSPWTSGGADTQYF.

The J gene is TRBJ1-2, the V gene TRBV20-1; maybe TRBD1 (6 bases). V dropped 6 bases and J dropped 3 bases, with 14 bases sitting between them. CDR3 length equals 13 residues. Germline V gene lookup returns CDR1 DFQATT and CDR2 SNEGSKA (reference sequence). The CDR3 is CSASSGGDYGYTF. The CDR3 nucleotides are TGCAGTGCCAGTTCTGGGGGCGACTATGGCTACACCTTC.